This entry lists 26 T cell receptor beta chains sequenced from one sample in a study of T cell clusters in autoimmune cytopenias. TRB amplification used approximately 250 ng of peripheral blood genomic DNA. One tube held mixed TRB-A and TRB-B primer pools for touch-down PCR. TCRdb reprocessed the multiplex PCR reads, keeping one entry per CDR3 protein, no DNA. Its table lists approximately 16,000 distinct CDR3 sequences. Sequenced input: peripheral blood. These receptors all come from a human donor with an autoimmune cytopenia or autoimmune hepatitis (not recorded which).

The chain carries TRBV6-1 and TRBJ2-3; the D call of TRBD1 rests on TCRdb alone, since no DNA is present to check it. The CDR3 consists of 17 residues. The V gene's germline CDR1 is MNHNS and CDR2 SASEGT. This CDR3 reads CASSYSRGTGGTDTQYF.

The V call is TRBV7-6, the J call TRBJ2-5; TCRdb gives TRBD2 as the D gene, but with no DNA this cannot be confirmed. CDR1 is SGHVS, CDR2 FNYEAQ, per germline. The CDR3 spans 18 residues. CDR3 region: CASSPRGTGGPYKETQYF.

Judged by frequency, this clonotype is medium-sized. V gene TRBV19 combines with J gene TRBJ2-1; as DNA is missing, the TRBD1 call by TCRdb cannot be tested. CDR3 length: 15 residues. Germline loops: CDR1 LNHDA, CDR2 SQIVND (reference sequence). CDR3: CASSQTGGKYNEQFF. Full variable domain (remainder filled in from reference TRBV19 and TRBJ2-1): DGGITQSPKYLFRKEGQNVTLSCEQNLNHDAMYWYRQDPGQGLRLIYYSQIVNDFQKGDIAEGYSVSREKKESFPLTVTSAQKNPTAFYLCASSQTGGKYNEQFFGPGTRLTVL.

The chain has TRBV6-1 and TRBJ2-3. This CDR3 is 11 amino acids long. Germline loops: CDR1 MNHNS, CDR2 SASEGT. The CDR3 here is CASSGSTTQYF.

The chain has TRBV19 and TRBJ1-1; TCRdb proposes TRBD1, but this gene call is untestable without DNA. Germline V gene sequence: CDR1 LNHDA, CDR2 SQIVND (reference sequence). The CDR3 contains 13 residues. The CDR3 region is CASNRQGNTEAFF.

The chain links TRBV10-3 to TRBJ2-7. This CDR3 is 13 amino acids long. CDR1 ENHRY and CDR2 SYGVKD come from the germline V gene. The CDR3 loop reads CAISEGHLYEQYF.

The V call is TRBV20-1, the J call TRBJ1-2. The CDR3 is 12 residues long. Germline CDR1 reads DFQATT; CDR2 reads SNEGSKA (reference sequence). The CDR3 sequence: CSARDSTYGYTF.

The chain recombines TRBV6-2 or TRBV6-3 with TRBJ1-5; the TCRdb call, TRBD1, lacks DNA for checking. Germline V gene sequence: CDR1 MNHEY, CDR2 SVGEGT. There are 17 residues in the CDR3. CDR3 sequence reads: CASSYKDRGGGNQPQHF.

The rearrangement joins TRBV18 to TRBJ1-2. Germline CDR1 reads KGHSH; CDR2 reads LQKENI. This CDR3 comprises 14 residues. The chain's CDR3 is CASSPPGSSYGYTF.

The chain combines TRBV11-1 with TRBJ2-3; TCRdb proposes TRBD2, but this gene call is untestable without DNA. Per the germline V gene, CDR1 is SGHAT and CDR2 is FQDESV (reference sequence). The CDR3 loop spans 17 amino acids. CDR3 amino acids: CASSLGKASGSFDTQYF.

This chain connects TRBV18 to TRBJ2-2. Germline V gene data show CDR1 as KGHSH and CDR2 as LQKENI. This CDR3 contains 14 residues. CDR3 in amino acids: CASSQGWNTGELFF.

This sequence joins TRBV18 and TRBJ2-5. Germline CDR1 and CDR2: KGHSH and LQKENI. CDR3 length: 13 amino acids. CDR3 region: CASSPPGQETQYF.

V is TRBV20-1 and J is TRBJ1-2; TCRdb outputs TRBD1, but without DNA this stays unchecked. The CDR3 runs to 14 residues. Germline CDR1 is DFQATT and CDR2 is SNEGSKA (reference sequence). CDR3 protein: CSAFLADRGFGYTF.

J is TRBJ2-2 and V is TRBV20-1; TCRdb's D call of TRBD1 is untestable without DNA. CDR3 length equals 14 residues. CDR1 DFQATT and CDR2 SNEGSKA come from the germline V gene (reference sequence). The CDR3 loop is CSATGTGGAGELFF.

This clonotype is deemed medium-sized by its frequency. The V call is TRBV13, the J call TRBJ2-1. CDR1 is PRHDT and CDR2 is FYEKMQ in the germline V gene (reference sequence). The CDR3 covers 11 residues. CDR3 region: CASSLGGEQFF. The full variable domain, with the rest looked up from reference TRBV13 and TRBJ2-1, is AAGVIQSPRHLIKEKRETATLKCYPIPRHDTVYWYQQGPGQDPQFLISFYEKMQSDKGSIPDRFSAQQFSDYHSELNMSSLELGDSALYFCASSLGGEQFFGPGTRLTVL.

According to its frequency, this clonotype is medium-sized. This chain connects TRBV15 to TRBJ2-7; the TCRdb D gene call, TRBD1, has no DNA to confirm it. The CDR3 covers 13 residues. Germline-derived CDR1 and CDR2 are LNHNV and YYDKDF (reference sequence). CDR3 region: CATSVRGQEGQYF.

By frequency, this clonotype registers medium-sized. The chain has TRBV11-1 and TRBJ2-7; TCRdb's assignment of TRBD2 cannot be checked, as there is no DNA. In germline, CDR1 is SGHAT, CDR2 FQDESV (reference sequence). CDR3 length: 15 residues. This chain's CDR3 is CASSLRPSGWYEQYF.

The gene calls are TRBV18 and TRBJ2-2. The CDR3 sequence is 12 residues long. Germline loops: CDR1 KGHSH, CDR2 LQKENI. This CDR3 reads CASSPNPGELFF.

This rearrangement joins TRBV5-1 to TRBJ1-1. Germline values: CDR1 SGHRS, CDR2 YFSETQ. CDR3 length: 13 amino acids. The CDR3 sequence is CASSLGGTAEAFF.

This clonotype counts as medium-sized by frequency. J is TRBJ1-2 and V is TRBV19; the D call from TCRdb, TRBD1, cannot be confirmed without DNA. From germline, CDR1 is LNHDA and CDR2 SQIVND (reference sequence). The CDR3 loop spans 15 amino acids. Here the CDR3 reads CASRGDRPRGYGYTF.

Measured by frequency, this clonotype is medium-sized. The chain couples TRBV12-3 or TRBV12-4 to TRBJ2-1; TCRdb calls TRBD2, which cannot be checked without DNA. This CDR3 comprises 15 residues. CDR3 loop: CASSHHGTSDDEQFF.

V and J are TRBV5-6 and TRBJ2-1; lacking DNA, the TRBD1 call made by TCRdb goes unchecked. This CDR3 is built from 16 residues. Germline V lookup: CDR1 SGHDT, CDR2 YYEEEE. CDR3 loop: CASSLAVTGGTNEQFF.

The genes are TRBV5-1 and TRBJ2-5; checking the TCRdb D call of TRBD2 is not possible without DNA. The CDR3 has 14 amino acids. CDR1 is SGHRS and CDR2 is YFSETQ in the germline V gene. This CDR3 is CASSLGTVAETQYF.

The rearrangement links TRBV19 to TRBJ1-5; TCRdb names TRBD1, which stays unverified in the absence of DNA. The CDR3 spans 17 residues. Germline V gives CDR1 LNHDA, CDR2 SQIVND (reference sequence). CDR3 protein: CASSVGHPISLNQPQHF. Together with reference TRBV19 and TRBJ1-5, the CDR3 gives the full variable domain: DGGITQSPKYLFRKEGQNVTLSCEQNLNHDAMYWYRQDPGQGLRLIYYSQIVNDFQKGDIAEGYSVSREKKESFPLTVTSAQKNPTAFYLCASSVGHPISLNQPQHFGDGTRLSIL.

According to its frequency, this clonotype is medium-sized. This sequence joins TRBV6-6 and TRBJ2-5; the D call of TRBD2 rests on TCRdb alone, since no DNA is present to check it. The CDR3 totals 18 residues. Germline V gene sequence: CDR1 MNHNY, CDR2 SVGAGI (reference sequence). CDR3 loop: CASSYSRRGLAGAETQYF.

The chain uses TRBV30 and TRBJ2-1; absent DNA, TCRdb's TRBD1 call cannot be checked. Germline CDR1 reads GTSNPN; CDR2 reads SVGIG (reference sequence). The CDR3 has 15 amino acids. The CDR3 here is CASSGSDRDYNEQFF.